This is a list of T cell receptor beta chains from one sample in a study of blood T cell repertoires in COVID-19. Sequencing was performed with immunoSEQ multiplex PCR; in TCRdb, only in-frame clones are kept and a portion is missing. The sample contains fewer than 85,000 clones, over 75% of which appear only once. The sample was peripheral blood. Receptor source: a man aged 50 or older with active COVID-19. The CDR3 runs from the conserved cysteine through the conserved F or W. The D gene is left open where the match is weak. The size entry is marked missing in some rows and otherwise reads once, few, many or a size class.

J	length	size	D	V	CDR3	DNA
TRBJ2-2	16	few	-	TRBV5-1	CASSLQGVGGTGELFF	TGCGCCAGCAGCTTGCAAGGGGTCGGTGGTACCGGGGAGCTGTTTTTT
TRBJ1-2	15	-	TRBD1	TRBV3-1/TRBV3-2	CASSQDAGGDYGYTF	TGTGCCAGCAGCCAAGACGCAGGGGGCGATTATGGCTACACCTTC
TRBJ2-7	15	-	TRBD2	TRBV30	CAWSVLAGGPGEQYF	TGTGCCTGGAGTGTACTTGCGGGGGGGCCGGGAGAGCAGTACTTC
TRBJ1-6	17	-	-	TRBV4-3	CASSQWLFTGSNSPLHF	TGCGCCAGCAGCCAATGGCTCTTCACAGGGAGTAATTCACCCCTCCACTTT
TRBJ2-7	15	-	-	TRBV10-3	CAISDRDLGSYEQYF	TGTGCCATCAGTGACAGGGATCTTGGGTCCTACGAGCAGTACTTC
TRBJ2-1	18	-	TRBD2	TRBV5-8	CASSSIGTSGKSYNEQFF	TGTGCCAGCAGCTCTATTGGGACTAGCGGGAAGTCCTACAATGAGCAGTTCTTC
TRBJ1-5	13	-	-	TRBV27	CASSLSRYQPQHF	TGTGCCAGCAGTTTATCGAGGTATCAGCCCCAGCATTTT
TRBJ1-1	18	once	-	TRBV21-1	CASSASGTGGLWDTEAFF	TGTGCCAGCAGCGCCTCCGGGACAGGGGGTTTGTGGGACACTGAAGCTTTCTTT
TRBJ2-1	14	-	-	TRBV28	CASLNPGSWNEQFF	TGTGCTAGCCTGAATCCTGGGAGTTGGAATGAGCAGTTCTTC
TRBJ2-7	14	-	-	TRBV6-1	CASGDRFSSYEQYF	TGTGCCAGCGGTGACAGGTTTAGCTCCTACGAGCAGTACTTC
TRBJ2-3	12	-	-	TRBV12-3/TRBV12-4	CASSAGTDTQYF	TGTGCCAGCTCGGCGGGTACAGATACGCAGTATTTT
TRBJ1-4	17	once	TRBD1	TRBV19	CASSTPGQGSTNEKLFF	TGTGCCAGTAGTACGCCCGGACAGGGATCGACTAATGAAAAACTGTTTTTT
TRBJ2-7	14	few	TRBD1	TRBV4-1	CASSRDRVAYEQYF	TGCGCCAGCAGCCGGGACAGGGTAGCCTACGAGCAGTACTTC
TRBJ1-4	15	-	TRBD1	TRBV7-2	CASSGRQGAEEKLFF	TGTGCCAGCAGCGGAAGACAGGGAGCGGAGGAAAAACTGTTTTTT